Presented here are 18 T cell receptor beta chains from one specimen sequenced in a study of Ad26.COV2.S vaccination and SARS-CoV-2 variants. Indicated treatment: roughly 20 received Ad26.COV2.S at low or high dose, single or two shots; roughly five received placebo; per-sample allocation not given. Material that was analyzed had been drawn on day 63 after the first vaccine or placebo injection. Only in-frame clones appear in the TCRdb table, and some are missing; sequencing was by immunoSEQ multiplex PCR. The table has 450,000 to 550,000 clones, nearly 90% seen once. The starting material was peripheral blood, obtained in a trial of Ad26.COV2.S vaccine versus placebo. Receptors originate from a person between 18 and 65 years old who received the Ad26.COV2.S COVID-19 vaccine or a placebo.

V and J are TRBV7-2 and TRBJ2-2, with 9 bases matching TRBD2. Losses at the gene ends were 6 bases for V and 4 bases for J; bases not matched to a gene: 9. CDR3 length: 16 residues. Germline CDR1 and CDR2: SGHTA and FQGNSA. CDR3 sequence reads: CASSYSSGASTGELFF. The CDR3 nucleotides are TGTGCCAGCAGTTACTCTAGCGGGGCCTCCACCGGGGAGCTGTTTTTT.

The chain combines TRBV28 with TRBJ2-1, with a tentative D call TRBD2 (7 bases). Germline V gives CDR1 MDHEN, CDR2 SYDVKM. The V end was cut by 9 bases, the J end by 2 bases, with 17 bases between. The CDR3 runs to 15 residues. CDR3 sequence: CASLGGRGPYNEQFF. The CDR3 DNA is TGTGCCAGTTTAGGGGGGAGGGGACCCTACAATGAGCAGTTCTTC.

The V gene is TRBV28, the J gene TRBJ2-5; no clear D. The germline V gene encodes CDR1 MDHEN and CDR2 SYDVKM. This CDR3 has 12 residues. The V and J ends lost 3 bases and 3 bases respectively, with 5 bases between them. Here the CDR3 DNA reads TGTGCCAGCAGTTTGCGTAAAGAGACCCAGTACTTC. This encodes CASSLRKETQYF.

The gene calls are TRBV27 and TRBJ2-7, with D perhaps TRBD1 or TRBD2 (5 bases each). This CDR3 has 15 amino acids. V lost 4 bases to trimming and J lost 2 bases, with 15 bases between them. Looked up from germline, CDR1 is MNHEY and CDR2 is SMNVEV (reference sequence). CDR3 in DNA: TGTGCCAGCAGTTCCGGGACGTTCGACCCCTACGAGCAGTACTTC. This gives the protein CASSSGTFDPYEQYF.

The V call is TRBV5-4, the J call TRBJ1-2; D is uncertain. CDR1 is SGHNT and CDR2 is YYREEE in the germline V gene (reference sequence). V lost 6 bases to trimming and J lost 4 bases, with 16 bases between them. The CDR3 covers 14 residues. The DNA of the CDR3 is TGTGCCAGCAAACCAACGGACGTAGGCTATGGCTACACCTTC. It specifies CASKPTDVGYGYTF.

The chain links TRBV10-2 to TRBJ2-6; D could derive from TRBD1 or TRBD2 (7 bases each). Germline-derived CDR1 and CDR2 are WSHSY and SAAADI. V was clipped by 4 bases and J by 3 bases, with 16 bases between them. The CDR3 is made up of 17 amino acids. DNA for the CDR3: TGCGCCAGCAGTGTTGCCAGGGGGGGAGTTGGGGCCAACGTCCTGACTTTC. Its translation is CASSVARGGVGANVLTF.

The rearrangement uses TRBV10-2 and TRBJ1-1, with D possibly TRBD1 on 6 matching bases. CDR3 length: 16 residues. Trimming removed 7 bases at V and 0 bases at J, with 18 bases between. The V gene's germline CDR1 is WSHSY and CDR2 SAAADI. The CDR3 coding sequence is TGCGCCAGCACCGGGACACGAATGAACATGAACACTGAAGCTTTCTTT. Protein: CASTGTRMNMNTEAFF.

The chain is built from TRBV27 and TRBJ2-1; TRBD2 agrees at 7 bases. The germline V gene encodes CDR1 MNHEY and CDR2 SMNVEV (reference sequence). Trimming removed 7 bases from V and 6 bases from J; junction bases left unmatched: 12. The CDR3 extends over 15 amino acids. The CDR3 nucleotides read TGTGCCAGCACCCGGGTAGCGGGCGTCACCAATGAGCAGTTCTTC. This translates into CASTRVAGVTNEQFF.

The chain has TRBV12-3 or TRBV12-4 and TRBJ1-2, with D possibly being TRBD1 (5 bases). Trimming stripped 5 bases from V and 8 bases from J, with 12 bases between. This CDR3 has 12 residues. The chain's CDR3 is CASSAGPRGYTF. Here the CDR3 DNA reads TGTGCCAGCAGTGCGGGGCCGCGGGGCTACACCTTC.

V gene TRBV5-1 combines with J gene TRBJ2-7; 7 nucleotides match TRBD1. Germline V gene data show CDR1 as SGHRS and CDR2 as YFSETQ. The ends lost 0 bases at V and 4 bases at J; junction bases unmatched: 7. The CDR3 extends over 15 amino acids. Here the CDR3 DNA reads TGCGCCAGCAGCTTGGCGGCAGGGGGTCGGTACGAGCAGTACTTC. Translated, it gives CASSLAAGGRYEQYF.

The chain recombines TRBV18 with TRBJ2-5; D not resolved. Looked up from germline, CDR1 is KGHSH and CDR2 is LQKENI. This CDR3 is built from 13 residues. V was cut by 2 bases and J by 5 bases, with 9 bases left in between. The CDR3 nucleotides read TGTGCCAGCTCACCAGGGGTTTCGGAGACCCAGTACTTC. Encoded protein: CASSPGVSETQYF. Complete variable domain (other parts from reference TRBV18 and TRBJ2-5): NAGVMQNPRHLVRRRGQEARLRCSPMKGHSHVYWYRQLPEEGLKFMVYLQKENIIDESGMPKERFSAEFPKEGPSILRIQQVVRGDSAAYFCASSPGVSETQYFGPGTRLLVL.

The rearrangement links TRBV18 to TRBJ2-1; TRBD1 is a possible D gene (6 bases). The CDR3 runs to 13 residues. Germline V lookup: CDR1 KGHSH, CDR2 LQKENI. Trimming shortened V by 4 bases and J by 6 bases, and 10 bases separated the two germline ends. This chain's CDR3 is CASSRGQINEQFF. Written as DNA, the CDR3 is TGTGCCAGCTCACGGGGGCAGATCAATGAGCAGTTCTTC.

The gene calls are TRBV3-1 (or the pseudogene TRBV3-2) and TRBJ2-2; tentative D call: TRBD1 (5 bases). The germline V and J ends were trimmed by 5 bases and 4 bases, with 11 bases remaining between them. CDR1 and CDR2 from the germline V gene are LGHDT and YNNKEL (reference sequence). This CDR3 is built from 14 residues. CDR3 loop: CASSIRQPTGELFF. The CDR3 nucleotides are TGTGCCAGCAGCATACGACAGCCCACCGGGGAGCTGTTTTTT.

The chain is built from TRBV15 and TRBJ1-4, with D unresolved. This CDR3 region has 13 residues. Trimming cost V 6 bases and J 3 bases, with 8 bases left between them. Germline V gene sequence: CDR1 LNHNV, CDR2 YYDKDF (reference sequence). CDR3 amino acids: CATRGGPNEKLFF. The CDR3 bases are TGTGCCACCAGAGGAGGGCCTAATGAAAAACTGTTTTTT.

V and J are TRBV28 and TRBJ1-6; D unresolved. This CDR3 spans 14 amino acids. Germline V CDR1 and CDR2: MDHEN, SYDVKM. The V end lost 2 bases, the J end lost 6 bases, and 8 bases lay between the germline ends. The CDR3 reads CASSLRHRNSPLHF. CDR3 sequence (DNA): TGTGCCAGCAGTTTACGGCATCGTAATTCACCCCTCCACTTT.

The rearrangement links TRBV7-9 to TRBJ2-5; D may be TRBD1 (6 bases). The CDR3 spans 15 residues. V gave up 2 bases and J gave up 5 bases, with 15 bases separating them. Germline CDR1 SEHNR, CDR2 FQNEAQ (reference sequence). The chain's CDR3 is CASSLLTGDSETQYF. CDR3 in DNA: TGTGCCAGCAGCTTACTGACAGGTGACTCCGAGACCCAGTACTTC.

The chain combines TRBV5-1 with TRBJ2-7; 10 bases agree with TRBD2. CDR1 SGHRS and CDR2 YFSETQ come from the germline V gene. The CDR3 extends over 15 amino acids. V was pared by 4 bases and J by 0 bases, with 4 bases of the junction left unmatched. CDR3 loop: CASSQLAGSSYEQYF. CDR3 sequence (DNA): TGCGCCAGCAGCCAACTAGCGGGGAGCTCCTACGAGCAGTACTTC.

As for this clone: The same CDR3 can be traced to other DNA sequences in this sample. This chain uses TRBV7-2 with TRBJ2-2, with D tentatively TRBD1 (5 bases). The V end was cut by 3 bases, the J end by 5 bases, with 7 bases between. The CDR3 spans 13 residues. Germline loops: CDR1 SGHTA, CDR2 FQGNSA. The CDR3, as DNA: TGTGCCAGCAGCTTTCAGGGTACCGGGGAGCTGTTTTTT. Residues: CASSFQGTGELFF.